Listed here are 18 T cell receptor beta chains from one sample, sequenced in a study of CD8 T cells in Susac syndrome. Random hexamers were used to reverse transcribe an amount of roughly 0.45 to 1 ug RNA. From the immunoSEQ multiplex PCR reads, TCRdb called clonotypes with MiXCR, one entry per CDR3 protein. The sample records 200,000 to 250,000 distinct CDR3 sequences, approximately 95% being singletons. The material sequenced was CD4+ T cells from PBMCs. The receptors here all came from a human donor with multiple sclerosis.

The chain employs TRBV20-1 and TRBJ2-1; D is uncertain. The germline V and J ends were trimmed by 1 base and 4 bases, with 8 bases remaining between them. Germline CDR1 is DFQATT and CDR2 is SNEGSKA (reference sequence). The CDR3 sequence is 13 residues long. The CDR3 here is CSARGQTYNEQFF. CDR3 sequence (DNA): TGCAGTGCTAGAGGGCAGACTTACAATGAGCAGTTCTTC.

The CDR3 here is CASSLGWAVEAFF. CDR3 bases: TGTGCCAGCAGTTTGGGGTGGGCGGTGGAAGCTTTCTTT. The chain is built from TRBV28 and TRBJ1-1; no reliable D call. The germline CDR1 and CDR2 sequences are MDHEN and SYDVKM. CDR3 length: 13 residues. V was trimmed by 3 bases and J by 8 bases, leaving 13 bases between them.

The rearrangement uses TRBV25-1 and TRBJ2-3, with TRBD1 matching over 9 bases. Per the germline V gene, CDR1 is MGHDK and CDR2 is SYGVNS. V lost 7 bases to trimming and J lost 4 bases; unmatched junction nucleotides: 9. The CDR3 length is 15 residues. CDR3 residues: CASNSGTGKPDTQYF. The CDR3 DNA reads TGTGCCAGCAATTCCGGGACAGGGAAGCCAGATACGCAGTATTTT.

Points on this clonotype: A read error may account for a junction end that differs from germline. The J gene is TRBJ2-7, the V gene TRBV4-2; a weak D match, TRBD1 (5 bases). CDR1 and CDR2 from the germline V gene are LGHNA and YNFKEQ. The CDR3 length is 15 residues. CDR3: CASRQSVAGTYEQYF. The CDR3 nucleotides read TGTGCCAGCCGCCAAAGCGTGGCAGGGACCTACGAGCAGTACTTC.

The chain employs TRBV30 and TRBJ2-5, with a possible D match to TRBD1 (6 bases). Germline V gene lookup returns CDR1 GTSNPN and CDR2 SVGIG (reference sequence). The CDR3 is made up of 15 amino acids. Trimming took 7 bases from V and 1 from J, leaving 19 bases between them. DNA of the CDR3: TGTGCCTCCTCACCAGGGGCAGGGCTCCAAGAGACCCAGTACTTC. Amino acids: CASSPGAGLQETQYF.

This chain connects TRBV3-1 to TRBJ2-3, with D perhaps given as TRBD1 or TRBD2 (5 bases each). CDR1 and CDR2 from the germline V gene are LGHDT and YNNKEL (reference sequence). Trimming took off 1 base at V and 0 bases at J, with 8 bases between the two ends. This CDR3 has 15 amino acids. The CDR3 spells CASSQGDASTDTQYF. The CDR3 nucleotides read TGTGCCAGCAGCCAAGGGGACGCAAGCACAGATACGCAGTATTTT.

This clonotype was seen just once. J is TRBJ1-2 and V is TRBV5-1, with TRBD1 as a possible D gene (5 bases). This CDR3 region has 15 residues. The germline gives CDR1 SGHRS, CDR2 YFSETQ. V dropped 3 bases and J dropped 5 bases, with 17 bases sitting between them. As DNA, the CDR3 is TGCGCCAGCAGCTCAGCCCCGGGACTAACTTATGGCTACACCTTC. Protein: CASSSAPGLTYGYTF.

The V call is TRBV6-6, the J call TRBJ2-1; tentative D call: TRBD1 (6 bases). The CDR3 sequence is 15 residues long. V lost 7 bases and J 0 bases, leaving 13 bases between the germline ends. The V gene's germline CDR1 is MNHNY and CDR2 SVGAGI (reference sequence). CDR3 sequence: CASKIDRYSYNEQFF. The CDR3 nucleotides are TGTGCCAGCAAGATCGACAGGTACTCCTACAATGAGCAGTTCTTC.

The chain employs TRBV5-1 and TRBJ2-1; tentatively, D is TRBD2 (6 bases). The CDR3 is 15 amino acids. Germline V CDR1 and CDR2: SGHRS, YFSETQ. Trimming took off 3 bases at V and 6 bases at J, with 16 bases between the two ends. CDR3 DNA: TGCGCCAGCAGCTCCCAGGGAGGCCTCGGCAATGAGCAGTTCTTC. It is translated as CASSSQGGLGNEQFF.

This chain joins TRBV20-1 and TRBJ1-2, with TRBD1 as a possible D gene (6 bases). Deletions cut 0 bases from V and 1 base from J, with 9 bases between. The CDR3 is 14 amino acids. CDR1 and CDR2 (germline): DFQATT, SNEGSKA (reference sequence). CDR3 DNA: TGCAGTGCTAGAGAGGGGGCGCGTAACTATGGCTACACCTTC. The encoded protein is CSAREGARNYGYTF.

The genes are TRBV5-1 and TRBJ2-3; no clear D gene. The germline gives CDR1 SGHRS, CDR2 YFSETQ. The CDR3 consists of 16 residues. Trimming removed 1 base from V and 2 bases from J, with 14 bases in between. CDR3 DNA sequence: TGCGCCAGCAGCTTGTCAAAGGCGACGTCCACAGATACGCAGTATTTT. This gives the protein CASSLSKATSTDTQYF. Filled out from reference TRBV5-1 and TRBJ2-3, the complete variable domain reads KAGVTQTPRYLIKTRGQQVTLSCSPISGHRSVSWYQQTPGQGLQFLFEYFSETQRNKGNFPGRFSGRQFSNSRSEMNVSTLELGDSALYLCASSLSKATSTDTQYFGPGTRLTVL.

J is TRBJ2-5 and V is TRBV5-1; D gene uncertain. This CDR3 is 15 amino acids long. The V end was cut by 0 bases, the J end by 5 bases, with 14 bases between. Germline CDR1 reads SGHRS; CDR2 reads YFSETQ. CDR3 DNA: TGCGCCAGCAGCTTGGTCGGGCCTGCCCCCGAGACCCAGTACTTC. This translates into CASSLVGPAPETQYF.

The chain links TRBV27 to TRBJ1-6; maybe TRBD1 (5 bases). Germline loops: CDR1 MNHEY, CDR2 SMNVEV (reference sequence). V lost 4 bases, J lost 5 bases, and 9 bases lay in between. CDR3 length: 14 residues. The CDR3 DNA follows: TGTGCCAGCAGTTCGACAGCGAATAATTCACCCCTCCACTTT. Amino acid sequence: CASSSTANNSPLHF.

This clonotype was observed a single time. The chain is built from TRBV7-3 and TRBJ2-3; D is undetermined. Germline values: CDR1 SGHTA, CDR2 FQGTGA. The V end was cut by 2 bases, the J end by 6 bases, with 9 bases between. The CDR3 has 13 residues. The CDR3 reads CASSLRLLDTQYF. The DNA of the CDR3 is TGTGCCAGCAGCTTACGGTTGCTGGATACGCAGTATTTT.

This sequence joins TRBV18 and TRBJ2-3; D is possibly TRBD2 (6 bases). The CDR3 covers 14 residues. Trimming shortened V by 0 bases and J by 4 bases, and 8 bases separated the two germline ends. Germline CDR1 KGHSH, CDR2 LQKENI. CDR3 DNA sequence: TGTGCCAGCTCACCACCCGGGAGCCCAGATACGCAGTATTTT. Its translation: CASSPPGSPDTQYF.

V is TRBV4-1 and J is TRBJ1-2; TRBD1 might be the D (6 bases). CDR3 size: 16 residues. The germline V gene encodes CDR1 MGHRA and CDR2 YSYEKL. Trimming stripped 4 bases from V and 0 bases from J, with 15 bases between. This CDR3 is CASSRRLDRTNYGYTF. The CDR3 DNA is TGCGCCAGCAGCCGCCGGCTCGACAGGACTAACTATGGCTACACCTTC.

The chain joins TRBV5-1 to TRBJ2-7, with 7 bases matching TRBD2. Unmatched junction bases numbered 3, after V lost 0 bases and J lost 9 bases. The germline V gene encodes CDR1 SGHRS and CDR2 YFSETQ. The CDR3 is 12 residues long. In nucleotides, the CDR3 is TGCGCCAGCAGCTTGGATCGGGGGGTGCAGTACTTC. This sequence encodes CASSLDRGVQYF.

The genes are TRBV12-3 or TRBV12-4 and TRBJ1-2; 7 nucleotides align to TRBD1. The CDR3 runs to 13 residues. J gave up 6 bases and V 4 bases, and 5 bases lay outside the gene matches. CDR3 nucleotides: TGTGCCAGCAGTTCTGACAGGGCCCATGGCTACACCTTC. This codes for CASSSDRAHGYTF.